This paragraph reports one T cell receptor beta chain. Antigen specificity is unknown. Data came from immunoSEQ multiplex PCR; TCRdb stores just in-frame clones and leaves some out. The sample lists about 39,000 clones; around 82% were seen once. The sample is drawn from a study of chemoradiotherapy in HPV16-positive cancers. Study summary: Functional T-cell assays on a couple of HPV16-positive patients' cells defined candidate HPV-specific clones and common TCR motifs.

Study observations and caveats: Only a couple of HPV16-positive patients supplied the functional HPV-specificity definition.

The CDR3 has 14 residues. V was trimmed by 6 bases and J by 6 bases, leaving 16 bases between them. Germline V gene data show CDR1 as LNHDA and CDR2 as SQIVND (reference sequence). Specimen: blood, collected from a patient who underwent chemoradiotherapy. The source is a human donor with HPV-associated anogenital cancer. This chain joins TRBV19 and TRBJ2-3; D is perhaps TRBD2 (6 bases). The CDR3, as DNA: TGTGCCAGTAGACTGGGCGGGGCCGCCGATACGCAGTATTTT. This translates into CASRLGGAADTQYF.